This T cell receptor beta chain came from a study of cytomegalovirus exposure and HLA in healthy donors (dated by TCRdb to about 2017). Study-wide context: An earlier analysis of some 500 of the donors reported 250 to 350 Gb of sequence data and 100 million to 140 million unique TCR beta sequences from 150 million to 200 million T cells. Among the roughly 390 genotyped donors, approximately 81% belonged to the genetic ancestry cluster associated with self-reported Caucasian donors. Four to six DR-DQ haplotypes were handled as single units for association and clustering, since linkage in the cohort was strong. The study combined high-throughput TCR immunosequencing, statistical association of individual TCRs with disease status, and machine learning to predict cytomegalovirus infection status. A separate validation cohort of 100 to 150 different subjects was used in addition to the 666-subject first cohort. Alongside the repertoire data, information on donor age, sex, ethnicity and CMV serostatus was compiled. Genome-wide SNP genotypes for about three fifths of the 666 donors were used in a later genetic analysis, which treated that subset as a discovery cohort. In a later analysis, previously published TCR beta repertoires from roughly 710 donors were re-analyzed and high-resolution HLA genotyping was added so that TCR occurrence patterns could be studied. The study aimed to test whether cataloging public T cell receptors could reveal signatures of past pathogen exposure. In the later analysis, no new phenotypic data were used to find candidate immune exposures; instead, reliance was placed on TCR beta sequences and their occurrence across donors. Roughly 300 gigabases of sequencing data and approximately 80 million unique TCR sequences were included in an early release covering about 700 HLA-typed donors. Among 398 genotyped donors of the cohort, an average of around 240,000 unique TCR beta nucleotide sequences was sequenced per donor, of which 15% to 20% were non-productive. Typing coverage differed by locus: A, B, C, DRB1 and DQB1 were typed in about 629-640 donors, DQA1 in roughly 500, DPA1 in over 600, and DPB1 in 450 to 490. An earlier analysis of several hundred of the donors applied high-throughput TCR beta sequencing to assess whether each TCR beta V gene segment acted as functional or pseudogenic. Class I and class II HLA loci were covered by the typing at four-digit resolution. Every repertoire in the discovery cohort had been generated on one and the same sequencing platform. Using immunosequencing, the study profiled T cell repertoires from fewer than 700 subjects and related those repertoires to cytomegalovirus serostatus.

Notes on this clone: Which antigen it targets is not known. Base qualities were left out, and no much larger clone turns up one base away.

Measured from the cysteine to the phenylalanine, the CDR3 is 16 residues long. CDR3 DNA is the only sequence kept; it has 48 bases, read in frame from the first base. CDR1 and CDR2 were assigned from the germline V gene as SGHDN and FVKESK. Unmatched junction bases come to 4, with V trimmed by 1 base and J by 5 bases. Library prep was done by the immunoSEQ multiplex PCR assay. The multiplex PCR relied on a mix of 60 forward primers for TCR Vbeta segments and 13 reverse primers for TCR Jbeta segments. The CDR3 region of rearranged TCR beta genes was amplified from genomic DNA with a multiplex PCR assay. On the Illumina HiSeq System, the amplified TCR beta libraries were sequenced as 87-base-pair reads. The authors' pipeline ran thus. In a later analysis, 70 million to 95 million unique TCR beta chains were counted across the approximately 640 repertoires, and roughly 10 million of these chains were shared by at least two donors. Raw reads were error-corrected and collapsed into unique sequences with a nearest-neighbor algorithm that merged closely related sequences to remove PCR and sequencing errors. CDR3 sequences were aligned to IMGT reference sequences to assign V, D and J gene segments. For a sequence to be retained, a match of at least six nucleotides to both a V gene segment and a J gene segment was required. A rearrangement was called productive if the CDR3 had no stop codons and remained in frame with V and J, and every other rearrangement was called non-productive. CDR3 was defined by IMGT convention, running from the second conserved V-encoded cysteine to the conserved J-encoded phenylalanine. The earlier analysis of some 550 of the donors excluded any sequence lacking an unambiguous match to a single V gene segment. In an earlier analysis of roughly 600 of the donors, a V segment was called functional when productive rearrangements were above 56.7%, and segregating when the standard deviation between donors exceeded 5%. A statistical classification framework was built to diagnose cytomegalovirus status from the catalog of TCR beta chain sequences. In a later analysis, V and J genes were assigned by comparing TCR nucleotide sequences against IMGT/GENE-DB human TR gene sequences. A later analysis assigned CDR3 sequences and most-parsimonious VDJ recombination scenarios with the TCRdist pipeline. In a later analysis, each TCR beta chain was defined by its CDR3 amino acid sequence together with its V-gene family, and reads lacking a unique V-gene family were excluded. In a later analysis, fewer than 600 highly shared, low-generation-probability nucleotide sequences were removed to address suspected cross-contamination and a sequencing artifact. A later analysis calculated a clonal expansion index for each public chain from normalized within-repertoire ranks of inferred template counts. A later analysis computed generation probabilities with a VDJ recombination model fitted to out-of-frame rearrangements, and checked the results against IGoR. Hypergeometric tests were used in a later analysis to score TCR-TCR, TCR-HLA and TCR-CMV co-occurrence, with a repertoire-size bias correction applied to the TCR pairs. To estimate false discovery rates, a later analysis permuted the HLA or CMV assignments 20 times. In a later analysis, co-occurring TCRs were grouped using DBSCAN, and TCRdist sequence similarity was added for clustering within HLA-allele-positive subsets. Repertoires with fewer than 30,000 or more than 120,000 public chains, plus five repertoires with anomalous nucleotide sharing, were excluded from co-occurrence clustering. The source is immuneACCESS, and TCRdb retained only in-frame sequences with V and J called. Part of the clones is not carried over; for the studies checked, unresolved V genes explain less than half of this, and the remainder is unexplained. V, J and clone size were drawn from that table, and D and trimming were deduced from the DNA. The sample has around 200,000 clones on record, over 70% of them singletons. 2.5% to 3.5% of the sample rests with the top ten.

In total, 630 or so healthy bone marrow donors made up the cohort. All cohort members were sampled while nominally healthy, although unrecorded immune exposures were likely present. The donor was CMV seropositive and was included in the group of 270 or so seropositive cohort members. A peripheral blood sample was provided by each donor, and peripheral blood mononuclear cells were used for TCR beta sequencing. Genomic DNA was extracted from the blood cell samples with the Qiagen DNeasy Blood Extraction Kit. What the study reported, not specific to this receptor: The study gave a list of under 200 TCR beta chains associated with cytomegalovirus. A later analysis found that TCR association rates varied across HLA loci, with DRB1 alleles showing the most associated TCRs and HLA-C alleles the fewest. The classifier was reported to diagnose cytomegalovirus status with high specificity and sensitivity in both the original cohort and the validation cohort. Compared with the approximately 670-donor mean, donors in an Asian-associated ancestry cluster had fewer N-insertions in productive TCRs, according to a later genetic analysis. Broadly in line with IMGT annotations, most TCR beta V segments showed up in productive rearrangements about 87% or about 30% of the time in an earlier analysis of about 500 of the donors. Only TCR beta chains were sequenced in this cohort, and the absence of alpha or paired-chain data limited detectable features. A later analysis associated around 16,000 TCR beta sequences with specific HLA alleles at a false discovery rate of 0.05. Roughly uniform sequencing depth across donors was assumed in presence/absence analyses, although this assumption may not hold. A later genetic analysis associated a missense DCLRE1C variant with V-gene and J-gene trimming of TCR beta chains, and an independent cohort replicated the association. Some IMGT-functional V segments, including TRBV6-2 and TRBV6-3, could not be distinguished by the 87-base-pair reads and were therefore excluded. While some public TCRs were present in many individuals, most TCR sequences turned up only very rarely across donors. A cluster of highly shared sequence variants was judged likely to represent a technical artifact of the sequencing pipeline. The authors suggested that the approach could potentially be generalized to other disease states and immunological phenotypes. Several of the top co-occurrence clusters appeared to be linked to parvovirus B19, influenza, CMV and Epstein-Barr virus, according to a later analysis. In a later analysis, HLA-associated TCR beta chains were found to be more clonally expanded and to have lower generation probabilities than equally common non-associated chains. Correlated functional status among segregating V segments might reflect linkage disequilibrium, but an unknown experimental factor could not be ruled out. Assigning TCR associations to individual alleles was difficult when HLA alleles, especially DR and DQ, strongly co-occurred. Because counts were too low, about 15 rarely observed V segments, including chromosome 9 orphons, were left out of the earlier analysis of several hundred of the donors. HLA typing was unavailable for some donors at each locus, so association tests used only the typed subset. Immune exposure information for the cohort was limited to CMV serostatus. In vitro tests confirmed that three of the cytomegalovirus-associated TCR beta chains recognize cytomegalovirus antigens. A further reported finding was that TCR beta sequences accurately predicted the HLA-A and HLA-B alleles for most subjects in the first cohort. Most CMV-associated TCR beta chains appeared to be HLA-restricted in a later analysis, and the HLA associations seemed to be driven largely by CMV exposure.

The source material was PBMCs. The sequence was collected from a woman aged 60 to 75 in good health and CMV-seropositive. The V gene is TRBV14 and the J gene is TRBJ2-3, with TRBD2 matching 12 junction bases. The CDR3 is CASSQGRLAGVDTQYF. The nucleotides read TGTGCCAGCAGCCAAGGACGACTAGCGGGAGTAGATACGCAGTATTTT.